What follows are 28 T cell receptor beta chains derived from one specimen sequenced in a study of PD-L1 blockade in urothelial cancer. TCRdb keeps only in-frame clones here, not all; method: immunoSEQ multiplex PCR. This sample yields under 55,000 clones, of which approximately 84% are seen a single time; 5.5% to 7.5% belongs to the top ten. This material consisted of PBMCs, taken around atezolizumab (anti-PD-L1) treatment. The origin of the receptors is a man aged 35-49 years with urothelial cancer.

This sequence joins TRBV19 and TRBJ2-3, with TRBD1 identical over 9 bases. The germline V gene encodes CDR1 LNHDA and CDR2 SQIVND (reference sequence). V gave up 4 bases and J gave up 4 bases; unmatched junction bases: 9. The CDR3 is 16 residues long. The CDR3 DNA reads TGTGCCAGTAGTAGACCCGACAGGGGGAGCGCAGATACGCAGTATTTT. This codes for CASSRPDRGSADTQYF. Full variable domain (remainder filled in from reference TRBV19 and TRBJ2-3): DGGITQSPKYLFRKEGQNVTLSCEQNLNHDAMYWYRQDPGQGLRLIYYSQIVNDFQKGDIAEGYSVSREKKESFPLTVTSAQKNPTAFYLCASSRPDRGSADTQYFGPGTRLTVL.

This chain joins TRBV7-9 and TRBJ2-3, with 10 bases fitting TRBD2. From germline, CDR1 is SEHNR and CDR2 FQNEAQ (reference sequence). The length of the CDR3 is 14 residues. J lost 4 bases, V lost 11 bases, and 9 bases had no gene match. CDR3: CAGLAGEPPDTQYF. In DNA form, the CDR3 reads TGTGCCGGTCTAGCGGGGGAACCCCCAGATACGCAGTATTTT.

This clone has only one observation. An end of the junction does not agree with germline; a read error may underlie this. V usage is TRBV18 and J usage is TRBJ2-7, with 7 bases that match TRBD1. Germline CDR1 and CDR2: KGHSH and LQKENI. This CDR3 spans 15 amino acids. The CDR3 DNA is TGTGCCAGCTCCCCACCAGGGGGTCCCCTCTACGAGCAGTACTTC. Amino acids: CASSPPGGPLYEQYF. Using reference TRBV18 and TRBJ2-7 for the parts outside the CDR3, the full variable domain is NAGVMQNPRHLVRRRGQEARLRCSPMKGHSHVYWYRQLPEEGLKFMVYLQKENIIDESGMPKERFSAEFPKEGPSILRIQQVVRGDSAAYFCASSPPGGPLYEQYFGPGTRLTVT.

This rearrangement joins TRBV28 to TRBJ1-2; D is uncertain. Germline lookup yields CDR1 MDHEN and CDR2 SYDVKM. V lost 6 bases and J lost 4, with 9 bases in between. The CDR3 covers 12 residues. The CDR3: CASRSQVYGYTF. The CDR3 DNA reads TGTGCCAGCAGGTCCCAGGTCTATGGCTACACCTTC.

The chain employs TRBV5-6 and TRBJ1-1; 8 nucleotides agree with TRBD1. Trimming removed 3 bases from V and 11 bases from J; junction bases left unmatched: 18. The CDR3 has 16 amino acids. Germline values: CDR1 SGHDT, CDR2 YYEEEE. CDR3 amino acids: CASSSAGGGWAKGAFF. The CDR3 DNA reads as TGTGCCAGCAGCTCGGCAGGGGGCGGGTGGGCCAAGGGGGCTTTCTTT.

V is TRBV14 and J is TRBJ1-1; D ambiguous. CDR1 and CDR2 from the germline V gene are SGHDN and FVKESK. Trimming took 1 base from V and 11 from J, leaving 11 bases between them. The CDR3 consists of 12 residues. Here the CDR3 DNA reads TGTGCCAGCAGCCAAGCGGCTACGCGGGCTTTCTTT. Its protein product is CASSQAATRAFF.

The genes are TRBV4-3 and TRBJ1-1; no clear D. With 0 bases removed from V and 4 bases from J, the gap between germline ends came to 9 bases. There are 14 residues in the CDR3. Germline assignment: CDR1 LGHNA and CDR2 YSLEER. The CDR3 sequence is CASSQDRRVTEAFF. In DNA, the CDR3 is TGCGCCAGCAGCCAAGATAGGAGGGTCACTGAAGCTTTCTTT.

This chain connects TRBV7-6 to TRBJ2-5; D possibly corresponds to TRBD1 (6 bases). CDR3 length equals 16 residues. In germline, CDR1 is SGHVS, CDR2 FNYEAQ. V lost 5 bases to trimming and J lost 2 bases, with 18 bases between them. CDR3 in DNA: TGTGCCAGCAGCCCCCTGCTCGGACAGTTTCAAGAGACCCAGTACTTC. It specifies CASSPLLGQFQETQYF.

V usage is TRBV27 and J usage is TRBJ1-1; the match to TRBD1 covers 12 bases. Germline CDR1 and CDR2: MNHEY and SMNVEV (reference sequence). The J segment lost 1 base and the V segment lost 2 bases, leaving 5 bases of the junction unmatched. The CDR3 loop spans 17 amino acids. DNA of the CDR3: TGTGCCAGCAGTTTACCAGGGACAGGGGGCCGGAACACTGAAGCTTTCTTT. It codes for CASSLPGTGGRNTEAFF.

This clone turned up a few times. The chain uses TRBV14 and TRBJ2-7; weak D call: TRBD2 (5 bases). V lost 5 bases, J lost 6 bases, and 17 bases lay in between. CDR1 and CDR2 from the germline V gene are SGHDN and FVKESK. This CDR3 has 14 residues. CDR3 nucleotides: TGTGCCAGCAGCGACCTAGCCGGCTGGGGCGAGCAGTACTTC. It translates to CASSDLAGWGEQYF.

The CDR3 region has the DNA TGTGCCAGCAGCTTCGAGATTAGCGGGGACCCCCTCCACTTT. It is translated as CASSFEISGDPLHF. V usage is TRBV7-9 and J usage is TRBJ1-6; maybe TRBD1 (5 bases). Trimming removed 3 bases at V and 13 bases at J, with 16 bases between. Per germline, CDR1 SEHNR and CDR2 FQNEAQ (reference sequence). This CDR3 spans 14 amino acids. The full variable domain, its missing parts supplied by reference TRBV7-9 and TRBJ1-6, is DTGVSQNPRHKITKRGQNVTFRCDPISEHNRLYWYRQTLGQGPEFLTYFQNEAQLEKSRLLSDRFSAERPKGSFSTLEIQRTEQGDSAMYLCASSFEISGDPLHFGNGTRLTVT.

The rearrangement uses TRBV9 and TRBJ1-2; a possible D gene is TRBD1 (6 bases). The V end lost 4 bases, the J end lost 8 bases, and 21 bases lay between the germline ends. Germline V gives CDR1 SGDLS, CDR2 YYNGEE. This CDR3 is built from 15 residues. The CDR3 loop is CASSLGGSTAKGYTF. CDR3 nucleotides: TGTGCCAGCAGCCTAGGGGGATCGACAGCCAAAGGCTACACCTTC.

In its sample, this clone was seen a few times. V and J are TRBV28 and TRBJ1-1; D perhaps matches TRBD1 (5 bases). CDR1 is MDHEN and CDR2 is SYDVKM in the germline V gene. CDR3 length equals 14 residues. Deletions cut 4 bases from V and 0 bases from J, with 9 bases between. The CDR3 DNA sequence: TGTGCCAGCAGTTCAGGGTACGTGAACACTGAAGCTTTCTTT. Protein: CASSSGYVNTEAFF. The variable domain in full, completed from reference TRBV28 and TRBJ1-1, reads DVKVTQSSRYLVKRTGEKVFLECVQDMDHENMFWYRQDPGLGLRLIYFSYDVKMKEKGDIPEGYSVSREKKERFSLILESASTNQTSMYLCASSSGYVNTEAFFGQGTRLTVV.

The rearrangement links TRBV5-6 to TRBJ2-3; 7 nucleotides align to TRBD2. Losses at the gene ends were 2 bases for V and 2 bases for J; bases not matched to a gene: 5. Germline CDR1 and CDR2: SGHDT and YYEEEE. The CDR3 sequence is 15 residues long. The CDR3 sequence: CASSFTSAYTDTQYF. Here the CDR3 DNA reads TGTGCCAGCAGCTTTACTAGCGCGTACACAGATACGCAGTATTTT.

The V call is TRBV28, the J call TRBJ2-3, with TRBD2 matching over 11 bases. The CDR3 runs 15 residues. The trim removed 6 bases at V and 3 bases at J, leaving 5 bases unmatched. Looked up from germline, CDR1 is MDHEN and CDR2 is SYDVKM. The CDR3 reads CASSLTSGSTDTQYF. CDR3 DNA sequence: TGTGCCAGCAGCCTAACTAGCGGGAGTACAGATACGCAGTATTTT. The full variable domain, with the rest looked up from reference TRBV28 and TRBJ2-3, is DVKVTQSSRYLVKRTGEKVFLECVQDMDHENMFWYRQDPGLGLRLIYFSYDVKMKEKGDIPEGYSVSREKKERFSLILESASTNQTSMYLCASSLTSGSTDTQYFGPGTRLTVL.

This sequence joins TRBV7-8 and TRBJ2-1, with D hard to call. The CDR3 extends over 15 amino acids. V dropped 1 base and J dropped 5 bases, with 12 bases sitting between them. CDR1 is SGHVS and CDR2 is FQNEAQ in the germline V gene. CDR3 sequence: CASSLGSLVDNEQFF. Here the CDR3 DNA reads TGTGCCAGCAGCTTAGGGTCGTTAGTGGACAATGAGCAGTTCTTC.

The J gene is TRBJ2-5, the V gene TRBV7-3; D is undetermined. The V gene lost 4 bases and the J gene lost 3 bases, with 9 bases spanning the gap. The CDR3 runs to 13 residues. CDR1 SGHTA and CDR2 FQGTGA come from the germline V gene. This CDR3 reads CASSSVAEETQYF. The DNA for the CDR3 is TGTGCCAGCAGCTCAGTGGCGGAAGAGACCCAGTACTTC.

This chain connects TRBV6-5 to TRBJ1-4; D remains unclear. CDR1 and CDR2 from the germline V gene are MNHEY and SVGAGI. The CDR3 loop spans 13 amino acids. Trimming took 8 bases from V and 4 from J, leaving 11 bases between them. The CDR3 is CASRGRVNEKLFF. The DNA of the CDR3 is TGTGCCAGCCGGGGAAGGGTTAATGAAAAACTGTTTTTT.

This clone qualifies as medium-sized. V gene TRBV15 combines with J gene TRBJ2-1; 8 nucleotides match TRBD2. The V segment lost 8 bases and the J segment 5 bases; nucleotides outside the gene matches: 8. The CDR3 is made up of 14 amino acids. Per germline, CDR1 LNHNV and CDR2 YYDKDF (reference sequence). This chain's CDR3 is CATEDSGNDNEQFF. The DNA of the CDR3 is TGTGCCACCGAGGATAGCGGGAACGACAATGAGCAGTTCTTC.

The V and J genes are TRBV15 and TRBJ1-1; possibly TRBD1 for D (6 bases). The CDR3 consists of 14 residues. CDR1 is LNHNV and CDR2 is YYDKDF in the germline V gene (reference sequence). The germline V and J ends were trimmed by 5 bases and 6 bases, with 16 bases remaining between them. Here the CDR3 DNA reads TGTGCCACCAGCCCTCACAGGGAAATCCCTGAAGCTTTCTTT. This sequence encodes CATSPHREIPEAFF. The full variable domain, in which reference TRBV15 and TRBJ1-1 provide the parts outside the CDR3, is DAMVIQNPRYQVTQFGKPVTLSCSQTLNHNVMYWYQQKSSQAPKLLFHYYDKDFNNEADTPDNFQSRRPNTSFCFLDIRSPGLGDTAMYLCATSPHREIPEAFFGQGTRLTVV.

In its sample, this clone was seen once. The chain links TRBV19 to TRBJ2-1; tentative D call: TRBD1 (5 bases). Per germline, CDR1 LNHDA and CDR2 SQIVND (reference sequence). This CDR3 comprises 13 residues. The V gene lost 4 bases and the J gene lost 6 bases, with 10 bases spanning the gap. CDR3 loop: CASSSDSSNEQFF. The CDR3 nucleotides read TGTGCCAGTAGTAGCGACAGTAGCAATGAGCAGTTCTTC.

This chain joins TRBV7-2 and TRBJ2-2; TRBD2 matches at 7 bases. This CDR3 comprises 14 residues. Germline V gives CDR1 SGHTA, CDR2 FQGNSA. V shed 5 bases, J shed 7 bases, and the junction held 7 bases outside the gene matches. The CDR3 loop reads CASSPGLVGGELFF. In nucleotides, the CDR3 is TGTGCCAGCAGCCCAGGACTAGTAGGCGGGGAGCTGTTTTTT.

The chain employs TRBV6-5 and TRBJ1-3; no definite D call. Germline assignment: CDR1 MNHEY and CDR2 SVGAGI. Between the trimmed V and J ends, which lost 0 bases and 4 bases, there was a span of 13 bases. There are 16 residues in the CDR3. The CDR3: CASSYSFRGSGNTIYF. The CDR3 DNA reads as TGTGCCAGCAGTTACTCGTTTCGAGGGTCGGGAAACACCATATATTTT.

CDR3 sequence: CASSPPVNANTGELFF. The CDR3 DNA reads as TGTGCCAGTAGTCCTCCGGTCAATGCGAACACCGGGGAGCTGTTTTTT. V is TRBV19 and J is TRBJ2-2, with D hard to call. CDR3 length: 16 amino acids. V was clipped by 5 bases and J by 0 bases, with 13 bases between them. Looked up from germline, CDR1 is LNHDA and CDR2 is SQIVND (reference sequence).

This chain joins TRBV7-2 and TRBJ1-1, with D hard to call. V was pared by 5 bases and J by 2 bases, with 9 bases between. The CDR3 runs 13 residues. CDR1 is SGHTA and CDR2 is FQGNSA in the germline V gene. The CDR3 region is CASSPTVNTEAFF. CDR3 in DNA: TGTGCCAGCAGCCCAACAGTAAACACTGAAGCTTTCTTT.

The chain employs TRBV19 and TRBJ1-4; tentative D call: TRBD1 (5 bases). V lost 3 bases to trimming and J lost 5 bases, with 16 bases between them. The CDR3 covers 16 residues. Germline values: CDR1 LNHDA, CDR2 SQIVND (reference sequence). CDR3 region: CASSITRQLLNEKLFF. The CDR3 DNA is TGTGCCAGTAGTATCACGCGACAGCTCCTCAATGAAAAACTGTTTTTT.

The chain links TRBV27 to TRBJ2-7, with TRBD1 matching 8 bases. The CDR3 has 14 amino acids. The junction had 10 bases not matched to a gene; V was cut back by 10 bases and J by 2 bases. In germline, CDR1 is MNHEY, CDR2 SMNVEV (reference sequence). The CDR3 is CATSFRGRAYEQYF. The CDR3 nucleotides are TGTGCCACGTCTTTCAGGGGGCGCGCCTACGAGCAGTACTTC.

The chain couples TRBV27 to TRBJ2-5; D possibly corresponds to TRBD2 (6 bases). CDR3 length: 14 amino acids. V was shortened by 6 bases and J by 3 bases, with 14 bases between the two germline ends. Germline V gene sequence: CDR1 MNHEY, CDR2 SMNVEV (reference sequence). The CDR3 DNA follows: TGTGCCAGCAGCCCGTTCGGGAGTAAAGAGACCCAGTACTTC. Amino acid sequence: CASSPFGSKETQYF.